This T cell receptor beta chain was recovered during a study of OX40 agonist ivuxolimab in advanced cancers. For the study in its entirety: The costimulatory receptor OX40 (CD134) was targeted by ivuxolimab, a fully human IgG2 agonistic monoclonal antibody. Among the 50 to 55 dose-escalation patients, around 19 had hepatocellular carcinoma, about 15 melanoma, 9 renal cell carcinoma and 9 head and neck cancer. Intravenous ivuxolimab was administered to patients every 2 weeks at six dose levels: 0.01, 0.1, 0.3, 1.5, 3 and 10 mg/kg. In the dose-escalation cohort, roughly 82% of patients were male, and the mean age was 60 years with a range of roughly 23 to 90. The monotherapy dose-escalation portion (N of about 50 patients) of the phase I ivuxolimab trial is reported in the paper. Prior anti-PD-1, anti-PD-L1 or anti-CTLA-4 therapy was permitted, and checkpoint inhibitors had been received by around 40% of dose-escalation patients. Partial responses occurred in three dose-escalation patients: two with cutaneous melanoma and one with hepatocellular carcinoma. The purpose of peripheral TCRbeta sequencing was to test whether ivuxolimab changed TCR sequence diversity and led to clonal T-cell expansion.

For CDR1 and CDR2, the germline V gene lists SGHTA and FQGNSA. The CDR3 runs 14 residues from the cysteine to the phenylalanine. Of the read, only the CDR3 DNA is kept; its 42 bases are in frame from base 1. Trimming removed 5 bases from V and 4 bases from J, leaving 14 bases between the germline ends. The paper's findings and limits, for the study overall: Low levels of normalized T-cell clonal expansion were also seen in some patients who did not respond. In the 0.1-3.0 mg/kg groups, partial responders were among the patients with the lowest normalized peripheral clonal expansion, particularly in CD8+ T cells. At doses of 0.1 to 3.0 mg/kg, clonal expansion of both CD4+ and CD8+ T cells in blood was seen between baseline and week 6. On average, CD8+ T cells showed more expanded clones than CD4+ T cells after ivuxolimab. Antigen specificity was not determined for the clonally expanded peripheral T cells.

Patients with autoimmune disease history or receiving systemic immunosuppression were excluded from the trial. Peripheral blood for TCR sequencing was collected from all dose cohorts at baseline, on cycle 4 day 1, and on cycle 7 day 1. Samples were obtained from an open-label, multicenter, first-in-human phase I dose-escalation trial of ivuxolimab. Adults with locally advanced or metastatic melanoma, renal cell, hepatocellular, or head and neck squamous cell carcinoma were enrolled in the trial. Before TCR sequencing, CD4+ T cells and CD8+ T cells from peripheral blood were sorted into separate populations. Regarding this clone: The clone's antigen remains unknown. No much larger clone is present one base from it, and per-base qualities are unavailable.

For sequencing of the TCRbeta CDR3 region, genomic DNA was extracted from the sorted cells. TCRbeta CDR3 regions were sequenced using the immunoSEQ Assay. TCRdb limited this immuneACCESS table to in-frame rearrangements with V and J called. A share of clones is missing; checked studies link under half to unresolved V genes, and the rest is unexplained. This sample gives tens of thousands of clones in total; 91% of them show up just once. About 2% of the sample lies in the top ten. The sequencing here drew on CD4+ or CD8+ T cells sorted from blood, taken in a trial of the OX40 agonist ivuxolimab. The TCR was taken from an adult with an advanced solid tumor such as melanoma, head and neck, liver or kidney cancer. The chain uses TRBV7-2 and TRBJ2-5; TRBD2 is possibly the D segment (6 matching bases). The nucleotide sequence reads TGTGCCAGCAGCCCTAACGGGGGTCCAGAGACCCAGTACTTC. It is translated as CASSPNGGPETQYF.